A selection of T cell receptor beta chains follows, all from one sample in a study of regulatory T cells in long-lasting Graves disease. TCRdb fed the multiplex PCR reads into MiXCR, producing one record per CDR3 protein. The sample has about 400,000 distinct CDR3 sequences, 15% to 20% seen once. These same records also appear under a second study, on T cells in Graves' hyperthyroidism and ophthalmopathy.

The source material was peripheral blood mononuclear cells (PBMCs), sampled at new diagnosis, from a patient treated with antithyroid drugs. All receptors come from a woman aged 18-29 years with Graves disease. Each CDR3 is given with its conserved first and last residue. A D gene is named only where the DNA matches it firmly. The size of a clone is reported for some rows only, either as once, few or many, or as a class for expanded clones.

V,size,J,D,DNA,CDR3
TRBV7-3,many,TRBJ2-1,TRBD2,TGTGCCAGCAGCTTACGACTAGCGGGGTGGAATGAGCAGTTCTTC,CASSLRLAGWNEQFF
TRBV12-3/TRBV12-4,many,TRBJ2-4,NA,TGTGCCAGCAGTTTAGCCCAGTCAAACATTCAGTACTTC,CASSLAQSNIQYF
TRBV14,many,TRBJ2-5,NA,TGTGCCAGCAGCCCTTACGGGGTCTGGGGGGAGACCCAGTACTTC,CASSPYGVWGETQYF
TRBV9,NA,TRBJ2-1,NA,TGTGCCAGCAGCGTAAATGAGGGGAAAGGCTCCTACAATGAGCAGTTCTTC,CASSVNEGKGSYNEQFF
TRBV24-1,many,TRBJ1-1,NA,TGTGCCACCAGCAGGGGCGGGGTCAACACTGAAGCTTTCTTT,CATSRGGVNTEAFF
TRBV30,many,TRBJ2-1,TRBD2,TGTGCCTGGAGCGCCGGGGGAGGGGTGCAGTTCTTC,CAWSAGGGVQFF
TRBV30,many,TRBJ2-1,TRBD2,TGTGCCTGGAGTAGCGGGAGCTTCTACAATGAGCAGTTCTTC,CAWSSGSFYNEQFF
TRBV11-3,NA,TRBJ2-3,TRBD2,TGTGCCAGCAGCTTAGGTGTTAGCGGGGGAACAGATACGCAGTATTTT,CASSLGVSGGTDTQYF
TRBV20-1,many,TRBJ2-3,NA,TGCAGTGCTAGAGTCCCCAGCGGATCCACAGATACGCAGTATTTT,CSARVPSGSTDTQYF
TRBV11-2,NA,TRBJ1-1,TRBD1,TGTGCCAGCAGCCCCGGGACAGGGGAGGCTTTCTTT,CASSPGTGEAFF
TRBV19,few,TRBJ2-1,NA,TGTGCCAGTAGCCTGGGGGACAACCTCCATGAGCAGTTCTTC,CASSLGDNLHEQFF